The 24 T cell receptor beta chains presented below share a single source sample, sequenced in a study of blood T cell repertoires in COVID-19. TCRdb keeps only in-frame clones here, not all; method: immunoSEQ multiplex PCR. The sample yields about 120,000 clones, about 85% seen once. The sample was peripheral blood. These receptor sequences come from a human donor in a cohort sampled during active COVID-19.

The gene calls are TRBV6-1 and TRBJ2-7, with a possible D match to TRBD1 (6 bases). The CDR3 covers 14 residues. Per germline, CDR1 MNHNS and CDR2 SASEGT. Trimming removed 3 bases from V and 2 bases from J, with 11 bases in between. This CDR3 is CASSDRDTTYEQYF. CDR3 DNA: TGTGCCAGCAGTGACAGGGACACTACCTACGAGCAGTACTTC.

This rearrangement joins TRBV6-5 to TRBJ1-5, with TRBD1 identical over 7 bases. V dropped 10 bases and J dropped 1; count of bases not matched to a gene: 7. The CDR3 is made up of 14 amino acids. CDR1 is MNHEY and CDR2 is SVGAGI in the germline V gene. CDR3 in DNA: TGTGCCACCCTGGACAGGTTAAGCAATCAGCCCCAGCATTTT. It specifies CATLDRLSNQPQHF.

This clone has just a few counts. The chain recombines TRBV7-9 with TRBJ2-2, with D perhaps matching TRBD2 (5 bases). Trimming cost V 7 bases and J 2 bases, with 11 bases left between them. Looked up from germline, CDR1 is SEHNR and CDR2 is FQNEAQ (reference sequence). CDR3 length: 14 residues. The CDR3 here is CASTLLVNTGELFF. The CDR3 nucleotides read TGTGCCAGCACCCTACTAGTAAACACCGGGGAGCTGTTTTTT.

The genes are TRBV4-3 and TRBJ2-1, with 10 bases lining up with TRBD2. CDR3 size: 15 residues. J gave up 9 bases and V 2 bases, and 7 bases lay outside the gene matches. Germline V gene lookup returns CDR1 LGHNA and CDR2 YSLEER. In DNA form, the CDR3 reads TGCGCCAGCAGCCAAAGAGCGGGGGGGCGGGGTGAGCAGTTCTTC. Protein product: CASSQRAGGRGEQFF.

The rearrangement uses TRBV7-2 and TRBJ2-1, with D maybe TRBD2 (7 bases). The germline V gene has CDR1 SGHTA and CDR2 FQGNSA. The CDR3 sequence is 16 residues long. The germline V and J ends were trimmed by 5 bases and 7 bases, with 21 bases remaining between them. For the CDR3, the DNA is TGTGCCAGCAGCCCCCGGGATTGGGGGGGCAGGAATGAGCAGTTCTTC. Its translation: CASSPRDWGGRNEQFF.

In DNA, the CDR3 is TGTGCCAGCAGCTTGAGAGGGTCTGGAAACACCATATATTTT. Protein: CASSLRGSGNTIYF. This chain uses TRBV5-6 with TRBJ1-3; D not certain. CDR1 and CDR2 (germline): SGHDT, YYEEEE. V lost 1 base, J lost 1 base, and 6 bases lay in between. The CDR3 is 14 residues long.

V is TRBV19 and J is TRBJ1-1; TRBD1 aligns across 7 bases. V was pared by 3 bases and J by 3 bases, with 4 bases of the junction left unmatched. CDR3 length: 14 residues. CDR1 and CDR2 from the germline V gene are LNHDA and SQIVND (reference sequence). CDR3: CASSILDRDTEAFF. CDR3 nucleotide sequence: TGTGCCAGTAGTATCCTTGACAGGGACACTGAAGCTTTCTTT.

This clone appeared a single time. The chain combines TRBV7-9 with TRBJ2-5; a possible D gene is TRBD2 (7 bases). Germline CDR1 is SEHNR and CDR2 is FQNEAQ (reference sequence). Between the trimmed V and J ends, which lost 4 bases and 5 bases, there was a span of 8 bases. The CDR3 runs 12 residues. The CDR3 sequence: CASSWGGETQYF. Here the CDR3 DNA reads TGTGCCAGCAGCTGGGGGGGCGAGACCCAGTACTTC.

The CDR3 region is CASTQGYNEQFF. The CDR3 DNA is TGTGCCAGCACTCAGGGATACAATGAGCAGTTCTTC. The chain recombines TRBV5-5 with TRBJ2-1; D is perhaps TRBD1 (5 bases). This CDR3 has 12 residues. Germline CDR1 SGHKS, CDR2 YYEKEE (reference sequence). V was cut by 6 bases and J by 4 bases, with 8 bases left in between.

J is TRBJ1-5 and V is TRBV6-4; 10 bases are a match to TRBD1. CDR1 MRHNA and CDR2 SNTAGT come from the germline V gene. The J segment lost 3 bases and the V segment lost 11 bases, leaving 1 base of the junction unmatched. The CDR3 runs to 12 residues. The CDR3 reads CAGTGDNQPQHF. The CDR3 DNA follows: TGTGCCGGGACAGGGGACAATCAGCCCCAGCATTTT.

The rearrangement uses TRBV11-2 and TRBJ2-7; 8 bases are a match to TRBD1. Germline lookup yields CDR1 SGHAT and CDR2 FQNNGV. The ends lost 5 bases at V and 6 bases at J; junction bases unmatched: 9. The length of the CDR3 is 14 residues. CDR3 loop: CASSNPDRVGEQYF. Written as DNA, the CDR3 is TGTGCCAGCAGCAATCCGGACAGGGTAGGCGAGCAGTACTTC. Filled out from reference TRBV11-2 and TRBJ2-7, the complete variable domain reads EAGVAQSPRYKIIEKRQSVAFWCNPISGHATLYWYQQILGQGPKLLIQFQNNGVVDDSQLPKDRFSAERLKGVDSTLKIQPAKLEDSAVYLCASSNPDRVGEQYFGPGTRLTVT.

Written as DNA, the CDR3 is TGTGCCAGCGGCGGGGCCCACACCGGGGAGCTGTTTTTT. Its translation is CASGGAHTGELFF. V and J are TRBV2 and TRBJ2-2, with D maybe TRBD2 (6 bases). Trimming pared 8 bases from V and 3 bases from J, leaving 10 bases between. CDR3 length: 13 amino acids. The germline gives CDR1 SNHLY, CDR2 FYNNEI.

The chain employs TRBV7-9 and TRBJ2-6; no clear D gene. The CDR3 has 16 residues. CDR1 is SEHNR, CDR2 FQNEAQ, per germline (reference sequence). Trimming took 2 bases from V and 3 from J, leaving 11 bases between them. The CDR3 region is CASSLIGSGGANVLTF. Here the CDR3 DNA reads TGTGCCAGCAGCTTAATCGGGTCCGGTGGGGCCAACGTCCTGACTTTC.

This chain uses TRBV6-2 or TRBV6-3 with TRBJ1-5, with D uncertain. The germline V gene has CDR1 MNHEY and CDR2 SVGEGT. The CDR3 is made up of 14 amino acids. Trimming stripped 4 bases from V and 3 bases from J, with 10 bases between. In nucleotides, the CDR3 is TGTGCCAGCAGTTCTTCCAACTTCAATCAGCCCCAGCATTTT. This encodes CASSSSNFNQPQHF.

V usage is TRBV10-3 and J usage is TRBJ2-1; 8 bases are a match to TRBD1. Per the germline V gene, CDR1 is ENHRY and CDR2 is SYGVKD. J was trimmed by 7 bases and V by 4 bases; bases with no gene match: 6. The CDR3 loop spans 14 amino acids. The CDR3 region is CAISGWTGNNEQFF. The CDR3 DNA is TGTGCCATCAGTGGCTGGACAGGGAATAATGAGCAGTTCTTC.

J is TRBJ2-1 and V is TRBV9, with a possible D match to TRBD1 (6 bases). Germline V CDR1 and CDR2: SGDLS, YYNGEE. CDR3 size: 17 residues. V lost 5 bases to trimming and J lost 0 bases, with 18 bases between them. The CDR3 region has the DNA TGTGCCAGCAGTGCCCCCCGGGACACGAGCTCCTACAATGAGCAGTTCTTC. It encodes CASSAPRDTSSYNEQFF.

About this clone itself: At one end, the junction sequence differs from germline, possibly due to a read error. The chain has TRBV28 and TRBJ1-5, with 7 bases aligning to TRBD1. The CDR3 is 16 amino acids. Looked up from germline, CDR1 is MDHEN and CDR2 is SYDVKM. The DNA of the CDR3 is TGTGTCAGCAGTGCAGGGGGGTCCTATAGCAATCAGCCCCAGCATTTT. The encoded protein is CVSSAGGSYSNQPQHF.

The chain recombines TRBV6-5 with TRBJ1-6; D uncertain. The CDR3 length is 14 residues. V gave up 2 bases and J gave up 7 bases, with 9 bases separating them. Germline V CDR1 and CDR2: MNHEY, SVGAGI. The CDR3 DNA sequence: TGTGCCAGCAGTTACAGGGAGGCAAATTCACCCCTCCACTTT. Translating gives CASSYREANSPLHF.

This clone was counted a single time. V and J are TRBV14 and TRBJ2-3, with no clear D. Trimming removed 3 bases from V and 5 bases from J, with 12 bases in between. The CDR3 is 14 residues long. Looked up from germline, CDR1 is SGHDN and CDR2 is FVKESK. The CDR3 here is CASSQMREVDTQYF. In nucleotides, the CDR3 is TGTGCCAGCAGCCAGATGAGAGAAGTAGATACGCAGTATTTT.

The chain has TRBV28 and TRBJ1-2; 7 bases map to TRBD1. Germline assignment: CDR1 MDHEN and CDR2 SYDVKM. The CDR3 contains 14 residues. Trimming cost V 6 bases and J 7 bases; bases outside gene matches: 11. The CDR3, as DNA: TGTGCCAGCAGGTCAAGGGGGCGCGGTCTTGGCTACACCTTC. It translates to CASRSRGRGLGYTF.

V usage is TRBV5-6 and J usage is TRBJ1-1; TRBD1 matches at 9 bases. J was trimmed by 3 bases and V by 0 bases; bases with no gene match: 3. Germline CDR1 and CDR2: SGHDT and YYEEEE. This CDR3 region has 15 residues. Here the CDR3 reads CASSLGTGVYTEAFF. For the CDR3, the DNA is TGTGCCAGCAGCTTGGGGACAGGGGTTTACACTGAAGCTTTCTTT.

The chain couples TRBV5-6 to TRBJ2-7; a possible D gene is TRBD2 (6 bases). Germline V gene sequence: CDR1 SGHDT, CDR2 YYEEEE. The V end was cut by 4 bases, the J end by 2 bases, with 16 bases between. This CDR3 region has 15 residues. The CDR3: CASSLAPGEAYEQYF. CDR3 sequence (DNA): TGTGCCAGCAGCCTTGCACCCGGGGAGGCCTACGAGCAGTACTTC.

The chain carries TRBV5-1 and TRBJ2-1, with TRBD2 as a possible D gene (7 bases). The ends were cut back, 3 bases at V and 9 bases at J, with 16 bases in the middle. The germline V gene has CDR1 SGHRS and CDR2 YFSETQ. The CDR3 covers 14 residues. CDR3 DNA sequence: TGCGCCAGCAGCTCCCACGGGGGGCCGTCTGAGCAGTTCTTC. Protein product: CASSSHGGPSEQFF.

The chain links TRBV13 to TRBJ1-1; D gene ambiguous. The germline V gene has CDR1 PRHDT and CDR2 FYEKMQ (reference sequence). The CDR3 length is 11 residues. Trimming took off 6 bases at V and 2 bases at J, with 4 bases between the two ends. The CDR3 region is CASSKNTEAFF. The CDR3 DNA follows: TGTGCCAGCAGTAAAAACACTGAAGCTTTCTTT.